These T cell receptor beta chains were read from a single sample in a study of blood T cell repertoires in COVID-19. TCRdb's copy holds only in-frame clones and misses some; the assay was immunoSEQ multiplex PCR. Of some 400,000 clones listed, approximately 80% are singletons. The sequencing sample was made of peripheral blood. The receptors stem from a human donor with acute or convalescent COVID-19. The donor label of this sample is uncertain. Each CDR3 is given with its conserved first and last residue.

v_gene | CDR3aa
TRBV6-5 | CASSIDRVGGYTF
TRBV11-2 | CASSLVGLDTDTQYF
TRBV18 | CASSPGQLTDTQYF
TRBV20-1 | CSASSTGRGQPQHF
TRBV19 | CASSIWQSYTF
TRBV2 | CASTVERQNEQFF
TRBV6-2/TRBV6-3 | CASSFLAGGHYNEQFF
TRBV5-1 | CASSLPGTGNTIYF
TRBV5-1 | CASSLAESYEQYF
TRBV4-1 | CASSRTYGTGGTGELFF
TRBV7-2 | CASSLSGQGTDTQYF
TRBV5-5 | CASSQIRQTLNEKLFF
TRBV6-4 | CASRKGTTNTEAFF
TRBV11-2 | CASSWEANTEAFF
TRBV5-1 | CASKDREVNTEAFF
TRBV6-1 | CASSEPGQVRTEAFF
TRBV15 | CATSAGLAATDTQYF
TRBV19 | CASRTLGQGGSNQPQHF
TRBV10-1 | CASSDRINEQFF
TRBV3-1/TRBV3-2 | CASSQEAPPYAFF
TRBV7-9 | CASSLDSGPRQTQYF
TRBV4-1 | CASTLVAGTGSGNEQFF
TRBV5-4 | CASSLLTAPRFGYTF
TRBV28 | CASSGTGPTNYGYTF
TRBV30 | CAWSVQAWGGYTF
TRBV6-6 | CASSYSFGTDNSPLHF
TRBV27 | CASVAGGLRLNTEAFF
TRBV6-5 | CASNKQPQHF
TRBV15 | CATSRAFRDPEKLFF
TRBV18 | CASSHPSGETQYF
TRBV28 | CASSSYRVGHDAEAFF
TRBV5-4 | CATLDWREGSYEQYF
TRBV11-2 | CASSLARGSSYEQYF
TRBV12-3/TRBV12-4 | CASSFGQGGAFF
TRBV3-1/TRBV3-2 | CASSRVGGDYGYTF
TRBV29-1 | CSVELTDRGNYGYTF
TRBV21-1 | CASGKGGPSKWDDEQYF
TRBV20-1 | CSAGVAGGQETQYF
TRBV27 | CASSATRNQPQHF
TRBV6-6 | CASNIQGIGELFF
TRBV10-2 | CASRKTSTDTQYF
TRBV28 | CASSSSSTGGWETQYF
TRBV2 | CASRLGQGAYGYTF
TRBV6-6 | CASSRRGRGGTFTEAFF
TRBV5-1 | CASSLRTVSYQQSYEQYF
TRBV10-1 | CASSLEGKAEAFF
TRBV15 | CATSTREGRVVEQFF